Following are 14 T cell receptor beta chains from one sample sequenced in a study of T cells in Graves' hyperthyroidism and ophthalmopathy. TCR beta CDR3 regions were amplified from RNA transcripts. First-round RT-PCR with HTBI primers amplified the TCR CDR3 region. TCRdb reprocessed the multiplex PCR reads with MiXCR, giving one entry per CDR3 protein. The sample consists of hundreds of thousands of distinct CDR3 sequences, over 11% of them appearing once. The specimen was blood. These TCRs come from a woman in her twenties or thirties with Graves' hyperthyroidism.

The genes are TRBV28 and TRBJ2-5; perhaps TRBD1 as D (5 bases). CDR1 MDHEN and CDR2 SYDVKM come from the germline V gene. The CDR3 has 14 amino acids. Trimming cost V 4 bases and J 7 bases, with 16 bases left between them. CDR3 sequence (DNA): TGTGCCAGCAGTTCGGGCCCGGCAGGGTCGACCCAGTACTTC. This translates into CASSSGPAGSTQYF.

Regarding this clonotype: The junction departs from the called germline gene at one end, perhaps through a read error. This chain's CDR3 is CASSEPAPPAF. The CDR3, as DNA: TGTGCCAGCAGCGAGCCCGCGCCCCCGGCCTTC. The V and J genes are TRBV9 and TRBJ1-2; D gene unclear. CDR1 is SGDLS, CDR2 YYNGEE, per germline. The CDR3 totals 11 residues.

Regarding this clonotype: Since a much larger clone is just one base distant, this may be a read error. This CDR3 is CASSFFRGQYF. As DNA, the CDR3 is TGTGCCAGCAGTTTTTTTCGGGGGCAGTACTTC. The rearrangement links TRBV28 to TRBJ2-7; D is perhaps TRBD2 (5 bases). CDR3 length equals 11 residues. Deletions cut 3 bases from V and 9 bases from J, with 9 bases between. Germline V CDR1 and CDR2: MDHEN, SYDVKM.

The gene calls are TRBV12-3 or TRBV12-4 and TRBJ2-5, with 7 bases that match TRBD2. The CDR3 has 14 residues. The V gene end was trimmed by 8 bases and the J gene end by 9 bases; junction bases not matched to a gene: 15. This chain's CDR3 is CASGKRDPGVAQYF. The CDR3 region has the DNA TGTGCCAGCGGAAAGCGGGACCCGGGGGTGGCCCAGTACTTC.

The rearrangement joins TRBV20-1 to TRBJ2-1, with D possibly TRBD1 on 5 matching bases. The germline V gene encodes CDR1 DFQATT and CDR2 SNEGSKA (reference sequence). Trimming stripped 5 bases from V and 4 bases from J, with 18 bases between. This CDR3 comprises 15 residues. CDR3 nucleotide sequence: TGCAGTGCTTTCCCCCAGGCAGGGTTTTACAATGAGCAGTTCTTC. Translation: CSAFPQAGFYNEQFF.

The chain links TRBV9 to TRBJ1-6; the D gene is possibly TRBD1 (6 bases). Germline loops: CDR1 SGDLS, CDR2 YYNGEE. The CDR3 totals 14 residues. V lost 2 bases to trimming and J lost 9 bases, with 12 bases between them. DNA for the CDR3: TGTGCCAGCAGCGTGGGGGGGCGCTTTTCACCCCTCCACTTT. Translated, it gives CASSVGGRFSPLHF.

This clonotype was counted many times. The V and J genes are TRBV19 and TRBJ1-3; D perhaps matches TRBD1 (6 bases). The germline CDR1 and CDR2 sequences are LNHDA and SQIVND (reference sequence). The CDR3 totals 14 residues. Trimming removed 6 bases from V and 2 bases from J, with 11 bases in between. As DNA, the CDR3 is TGTGCCAGTAGCCCACAGGGAGCTGGAAACACCATATATTTT. Protein product: CASSPQGAGNTIYF.

Concerning this clonotype: A read error may be the cause here, since a much bigger clone is one base away. The chain joins TRBV10-3 to TRBJ2-7, with D perhaps given as TRBD1 or TRBD2 (5 bases each). The J call may be mistaken, given a closer DNA end match to TRBJ2-1. CDR1 and CDR2 from the germline V gene are ENHRY and SYGVKD. CDR3 length equals 15 residues. In nucleotides, the CDR3 is TGTGCCATCAGTGACCGGGACCGCATATCCTACGAGCAGTTCTTC. It yields the protein CAISDRDRISYEQFF.

J is TRBJ2-3 and V is TRBV4-2; D is uncertain. Germline values: CDR1 LGHNA, CDR2 YNFKEQ. Trimming shortened V by 5 bases and J by 6 bases, and 6 bases separated the two germline ends. The CDR3 consists of 11 residues. The CDR3 loop reads CASSNPDTQYF. Written as DNA, the CDR3 is TGTGCCAGCAGCAACCCGGATACGCAGTATTTT.

This clonotype was observed at least ten times. This chain joins TRBV11-2 and TRBJ1-2; the match to TRBD1 covers 7 bases. Germline lookup yields CDR1 SGHAT and CDR2 FQNNGV. With 6 bases clipped from V and 7 bases from J, the junction kept 5 bases outside the gene matches. The CDR3 contains 12 residues. The DNA for the CDR3 is TGTGCCAGCAGTCTCAGGGGGGGTGGCTACACCTTC. It codes for CASSLRGGGYTF.

This rearrangement joins TRBV24-1 to TRBJ2-1; D possibly corresponds to TRBD2 (6 bases). CDR3 length: 15 amino acids. Germline-derived CDR1 and CDR2 are KGHDR and SFDVKD. Trimming removed 3 bases from V and 4 bases from J, with 12 bases in between. The CDR3 DNA reads TGTGCCACCAGTGATATTAGCGGATCTTACAATGAGCAGTTCTTC. Translated, it gives CATSDISGSYNEQFF.

The sample holds many counts of this clonotype. J is TRBJ1-1 and V is TRBV28; TRBD1 matches 9 bases. J was trimmed by 4 bases and V by 5 bases; bases with no gene match: 11. Per the germline V gene, CDR1 is MDHEN and CDR2 is SYDVKM. The CDR3 has 16 amino acids. CDR3 region: CASSGGGQGIGTEAFF. CDR3 nucleotide sequence: TGTGCCAGCAGTGGAGGGGGACAGGGAATCGGCACTGAAGCTTTCTTT.

This clonotype occurred many times. V usage is TRBV5-6 and J usage is TRBJ2-3, with TRBD2 identical over 9 bases. The V segment lost 4 bases and the J segment 3 bases; nucleotides outside the gene matches: 9. Per germline, CDR1 SGHDT and CDR2 YYEEEE. The CDR3 runs 16 residues. The DNA of the CDR3 is TGTGCCAGCAGCCAGAAGTGGACTAGCGCAACAGATACGCAGTATTTT. Protein sequence: CASSQKWTSATDTQYF.

Only a few counts were recorded for this clonotype. The rearrangement joins TRBV19 to TRBJ2-1; TRBD2 might be the D (6 bases). Looked up from germline, CDR1 is LNHDA and CDR2 is SQIVND (reference sequence). The CDR3 spans 15 residues. Trimming left V 5 bases short and J 5 bases short, with 16 bases between. The DNA for the CDR3 is TGTGCCAGTAGTTTCTATGGGAGGCTCGACAATGAGCAGTTCTTC. Translation gives CASSFYGRLDNEQFF.